These 21 T cell receptor beta chains originate from one sample sequenced in a study of cytomegalovirus exposure and HLA in healthy donors. The table came from immunoSEQ multiplex PCR; TCRdb's copy has only in-frame clones and leaves some out. In the table there are some 200,000 clones, 84% of which are singletons. Sequenced sample: PBMCs. These TCRs come from a woman in her twenties or thirties in good health and CMV-seropositive.

V and J are TRBV13 and TRBJ2-7, with 8 positions matching TRBD2. This CDR3 has 15 residues. Germline CDR1 PRHDT, CDR2 FYEKMQ (reference sequence). The V gene end was trimmed by 5 bases and the J gene end by 4 bases; junction bases not matched to a gene: 10. CDR3 coding DNA: TGTGCCAGCAGCCTTATTGGCGGGAGGAGTTACGAGCAGTACTTC. It specifies CASSLIGGRSYEQYF.

The rearrangement uses TRBV9 and TRBJ2-5, with TRBD2 identical over 9 bases. V was pared by 1 base and J by 5 bases, with 12 bases of the junction left unmatched. Germline loops: CDR1 SGDLS, CDR2 YYNGEE. The CDR3 has 17 residues. The CDR3 DNA reads as TGTGCCAGCAGCGTAACTGGACTAGCGTCCGTTGGGGAGACCCAGTACTTC. It is translated as CASSVTGLASVGETQYF.

This clone occurred many times. The chain links TRBV5-1 to TRBJ2-1, with TRBD2 identical over 7 bases. The CDR3 loop spans 15 amino acids. The germline V gene has CDR1 SGHRS and CDR2 YFSETQ. With V trimmed by 1 base and J by 3 bases, 4 bases remained unmatched. CDR3 amino acids: CASSLSSGVYNEQFF. The CDR3 DNA sequence: TGCGCCAGCAGCTTGTCTAGCGGTGTCTACAATGAGCAGTTCTTC.

With respect to this clone: The same CDR3 can be traced to other DNA sequences in this sample. The chain carries TRBV2 and TRBJ2-3, with D unclear. Trimming shortened V by 6 bases and J by 2 bases, and 6 bases separated the two germline ends. Germline V gives CDR1 SNHLY, CDR2 FYNNEI. The CDR3 sequence is 12 residues long. The CDR3 bases are TGTGCCAGCAGACGAGACACAGATACGCAGTATTTT. Amino acids: CASRRDTDTQYF.

The CDR3 region is CATASVAGARYEQFF. The DNA for the CDR3 is TGTGCCACCGCCTCGGTAGCGGGAGCTAGGTATGAGCAGTTCTTC. The chain is built from TRBV6-1 and TRBJ2-1, with 9 bases matching TRBD2. Per germline, CDR1 MNHNS and CDR2 SASEGT. Trimming at V came to 10 bases and at J to 8 bases, leaving 15 bases not matched to a gene. The CDR3 consists of 15 residues.

This clone showed up many times. This chain links TRBV13 with TRBJ1-1, with D perhaps TRBD1 (5 bases). The CDR3 spans 15 residues. Germline V CDR1 and CDR2: PRHDT, FYEKMQ (reference sequence). The V end was cut by 2 bases, the J end by 3 bases, with 13 bases between. CDR3 in DNA: TGTGCCAGCAGCTTAAGGGGCACTATGGACACTGAAGCTTTCTTT. Protein sequence: CASSLRGTMDTEAFF. The full variable domain, with the rest looked up from reference TRBV13 and TRBJ1-1, is AAGVIQSPRHLIKEKRETATLKCYPIPRHDTVYWYQQGPGQDPQFLISFYEKMQSDKGSIPDRFSAQQFSDYHSELNMSSLELGDSALYFCASSLRGTMDTEAFFGQGTRLTVV.

This clone was seen a few times. The chain uses TRBV6-5 and TRBJ1-3, with 7 nucleotides matching TRBD1. The V gene's germline CDR1 is MNHEY and CDR2 SVGAGI. CDR3 length: 14 residues. After removal of 8 bases from V and 1 base from J, the junction contained 5 bases not matched to a gene. CDR3 bases: TGTGCCAGCGATAGACAGGGATCTGGAAACACCATATATTTT. Residues: CASDRQGSGNTIYF.

The J gene is TRBJ2-2, the V gene TRBV7-2; D unresolved. V was pared by 2 bases and J by 6 bases, with 7 bases between. CDR1 and CDR2 from the germline V gene are SGHTA and FQGNSA. This CDR3 spans 13 amino acids. CDR3 protein: CASSLMSPGELFF. For the CDR3, the DNA is TGTGCCAGCAGCTTAATGAGTCCCGGGGAGCTGTTTTTT.

The chain links TRBV18 to TRBJ1-2; weak D call: TRBD1 (5 bases). Trimming removed 8 bases at V and 4 bases at J, with 14 bases between. This CDR3 has 13 amino acids. CDR1 and CDR2 from the germline V gene are KGHSH and LQKENI. The CDR3 sequence is CASKSRDFYGYTF. Here the CDR3 DNA reads TGTGCCAGCAAATCACGGGACTTCTATGGCTACACCTTC. Variable domain in full (rest from reference TRBV18 and TRBJ1-2): NAGVMQNPRHLVRRRGQEARLRCSPMKGHSHVYWYRQLPEEGLKFMVYLQKENIIDESGMPKERFSAEFPKEGPSILRIQQVVRGDSAAYFCASKSRDFYGYTFGSGTRLTVV.

The chain links TRBV15 to TRBJ2-3, with 7 bases lining up with TRBD2. Germline loops: CDR1 LNHNV, CDR2 YYDKDF (reference sequence). The CDR3 extends over 16 amino acids. J lost 6 bases, V lost 0 bases, and 9 bases had no gene match. CDR3 nucleotide sequence: TGTGCCACCAGCAGAGATGCCTTGGGAGGGATGGATACGCAGTATTTT. This encodes CATSRDALGGMDTQYF.

The chain is built from TRBV28 and TRBJ1-5; a weak D match, TRBD1 (6 bases). The germline V gene has CDR1 MDHEN and CDR2 SYDVKM. V was cut by 5 bases and J by 2 bases, with 10 bases left in between. The CDR3 has 14 amino acids. This CDR3 reads CASSGGAGNQPQHF. The CDR3 DNA sequence: TGTGCCAGCAGTGGGGGCGCGGGCAATCAGCCCCAGCATTTT.

DNA for the CDR3: TGTGCCAGCAGTGAATCCCCCGCTGTAGCGGGAGCTAGGTACGAGCAGTACTTC. The encoded protein is CASSESPAVAGARYEQYF. J is TRBJ2-7 and V is TRBV6-1, with 9 positions matching TRBD2. V shed 2 bases and J 4 bases; nucleotides not matched to a gene: 15. The germline V gene encodes CDR1 MNHNS and CDR2 SASEGT. CDR3 length equals 18 residues.

This chain links TRBV6-5 with TRBJ1-3; possible D gene TRBD1, 5 bases. Germline V gives CDR1 MNHEY, CDR2 SVGAGI. The CDR3 covers 16 residues. The V gene lost 4 bases and the J gene lost 7 bases, with 20 bases spanning the gap. The CDR3 DNA reads as TGTGCCAGCAGTTTGGGAGGGACCCCCCAAGGGAACACCATATATTTT. Translation gives CASSLGGTPQGNTIYF.

The chain links TRBV29-1 to TRBJ2-7; D gene ambiguous. The V end lost 4 bases, the J end lost 1 base, and 8 bases lay between the germline ends. The germline V gene has CDR1 SQVTM and CDR2 ANQGSEA. The CDR3 is 12 amino acids. Written as DNA, the CDR3 is TGCAGCGTTGCAGGCCCTTCCTACGAGCAGTACTTC. It codes for CSVAGPSYEQYF.

The rearrangement links TRBV6-5 to TRBJ2-1, with 11 bases aligning to TRBD2. J gave up 7 bases and V 4 bases, and 6 bases lay outside the gene matches. Looked up from germline, CDR1 is MNHEY and CDR2 is SVGAGI. CDR3 length equals 15 residues. The DNA for the CDR3 is TGTGCCAGCAGTTTCGGGACTAGCGGTCTGAATGAGCAGTTCTTC. Translating it yields CASSFGTSGLNEQFF.

This chain links TRBV28 with TRBJ1-1, with 9 bases matching TRBD1. Germline loops: CDR1 MDHEN, CDR2 SYDVKM. This CDR3 spans 16 amino acids. With V trimmed by 2 bases and J by 5 bases, 9 bases remained unmatched. CDR3: CASSLDRGRRGTEAFF. CDR3 nucleotides: TGTGCCAGCAGTTTAGACAGGGGGAGAAGAGGTACTGAAGCTTTCTTT.

This sequence joins TRBV28 and TRBJ1-5, with D possibly being TRBD1 (6 bases). The CDR3 totals 12 residues. V lost 7 bases and J 4 bases, leaving 8 bases between the germline ends. Germline CDR1 and CDR2: MDHEN and SYDVKM. The chain's CDR3 is CASKGGNQPQHF. The CDR3 region has the DNA TGTGCCAGCAAGGGGGGGAATCAGCCCCAGCATTTT.

The V and J genes are TRBV6-5 and TRBJ2-1; D remains unclear. The CDR3 runs 13 residues. Per germline, CDR1 MNHEY and CDR2 SVGAGI. V lost 6 bases, J lost 7 bases, and 13 bases lay in between. CDR3 DNA sequence: TGTGCCAGCAGCTCCGGTTGGGCTAATGAGCAGTTCTTC. As protein: CASSSGWANEQFF.

The DNA for the CDR3 is TGTGCCAGCAGCGACCTAGCGGGAGGATACAACAATGAGCAGTTCTTC. Residues: CASSDLAGGYNNEQFF. The V and J genes are TRBV9 and TRBJ2-1, with TRBD2 matching 11 bases. The CDR3 covers 16 residues. CDR1 SGDLS and CDR2 YYNGEE come from the germline V gene. V was pared by 3 bases and J by 5 bases, with 7 bases of the junction left unmatched.

The chain recombines TRBV2 with TRBJ2-1; the D gene is possibly TRBD2 (6 bases). The CDR3 loop spans 11 amino acids. V lost 7 bases, J lost 6 bases, and 7 bases lay in between. Germline V gene data show CDR1 as SNHLY and CDR2 as FYNNEI. For the CDR3, the DNA is TGTGCCAGCATGGGGGGCAATGAGCAGTTCTTC. Translated: CASMGGNEQFF. Looking up the rest from reference TRBV2 and TRBJ2-1 gives the full variable domain: EPEVTQTPSHQVTQMGQEVILRCVPISNHLYFYWYRQILGQKVEFLVSFYNNEISEKSEIFDDQFSVERPDGSNFTLKIRSTKLEDSAMYFCASMGGNEQFFGPGTRLTVL.

The count of this clone is one. The V and J genes are TRBV5-1 and TRBJ2-7; TRBD2 agrees at 12 bases. The junction had 10 bases not matched to a gene; V was cut back by 4 bases and J by 5 bases. The V gene's germline CDR1 is SGHRS and CDR2 YFSETQ. CDR3 size: 16 residues. In nucleotides, the CDR3 is TGCGCCAGCAGCACCCAGCTAGCGGGAGGGCCGAACGAGCAGTACTTC. Residues: CASSTQLAGGPNEQYF.